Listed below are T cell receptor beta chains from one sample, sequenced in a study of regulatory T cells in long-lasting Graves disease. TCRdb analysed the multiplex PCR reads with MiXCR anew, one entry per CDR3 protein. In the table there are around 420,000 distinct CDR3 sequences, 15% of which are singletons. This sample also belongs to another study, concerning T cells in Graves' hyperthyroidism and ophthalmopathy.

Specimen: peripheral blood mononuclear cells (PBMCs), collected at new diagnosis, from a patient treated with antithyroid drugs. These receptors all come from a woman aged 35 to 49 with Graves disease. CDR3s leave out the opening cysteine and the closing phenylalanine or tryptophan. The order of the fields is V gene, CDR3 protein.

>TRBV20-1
SAAGGREGGIDEQY
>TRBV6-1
ASSVTRHRANTEAF
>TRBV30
AQKRDYNNEQF
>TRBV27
ASSPNRQFSYEQY
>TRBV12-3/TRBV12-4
ASRPRGSGSYNEQF
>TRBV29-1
SVSLAGGSNEQF
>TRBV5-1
ASSPDGSGNTIY
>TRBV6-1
ASRPLGLEQY
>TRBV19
ASSSGIETQY
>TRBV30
AWSPLDTEAF
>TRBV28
ASTESSYNEQF
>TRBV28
ASTGQGSRTGELF
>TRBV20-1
RATSLLTSTDTQY
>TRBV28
ASSLTRQYNEQF
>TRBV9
ASNAGGASYNSPLH
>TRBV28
ASSLMVNTGELF
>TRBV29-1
SVETGALGEQY
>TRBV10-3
AISEFQGSSYGYT
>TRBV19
ASSIWNTGELF
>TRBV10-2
ASSESLGGTTEAF
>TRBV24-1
ATSEGEGYGYT
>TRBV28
ASSWNSQGEQF
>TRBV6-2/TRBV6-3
ASSYWLPGSTDTQY
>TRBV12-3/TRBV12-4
AILLAGEAYNEQF
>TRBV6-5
ASSYSGSDWGGELF